A single sample is the source of the 13 T cell receptor beta chains below, sequenced in a study of PD-1 blockade in classical Hodgkin lymphoma. Sequencing was performed with immunoSEQ multiplex PCR; in TCRdb, only in-frame clones are kept and a portion is missing. The data show about 12,000 clones, roughly four fifths seen once. The time point denotes: cycle 4 day 1 (C4D1), after more than five weeks of nivolumab. There was relapse after autologous stem cell transplantation in every patient, and there was variation in brentuximab vedotin exposure. Purified CD4+ T cells were obtained from thawed PBMCs through magnetic negative selection. The sequencing used CD4+ T cells from blood, collected before the fourth cycle of nivolumab. Receptors were obtained from a human donor with classical Hodgkin lymphoma.

V usage is TRBV5-4 and J usage is TRBJ1-2; D is possibly TRBD1 (5 bases). V lost 3 bases, J lost 1 base, and 7 bases lay in between. In germline, CDR1 is SGHNT, CDR2 YYREEE (reference sequence). This CDR3 has 13 amino acids. The CDR3 bases are TGTGCCAGCAGCTGGGACCGTAACTATGGCTACACCTTC. Residues: CASSWDRNYGYTF.

This chain joins TRBV10-3 and TRBJ2-7; no firm D call. The CDR3 consists of 11 residues. The germline V and J ends were trimmed by 3 bases and 7 bases, with 7 bases remaining between them. Germline V lookup: CDR1 ENHRY, CDR2 SYGVKD. Written as DNA, the CDR3 is TGTGCCATCAGTGAAGGAAGGGAGCAGTACTTC. It yields the protein CAISEGREQYF.

This clone showed up just a few times. The chain is built from TRBV30 and TRBJ1-6; no clear D gene. CDR3 size: 13 residues. Germline V CDR1 and CDR2: GTSNPN, SVGIG (reference sequence). The CDR3 here is CALEGAYNSPLHF. The DNA for the CDR3 is TGTGCTTTGGAGGGAGCCTATAATTCACCCCTCCACTTT. Full variable domain (remainder filled in from reference TRBV30 and TRBJ1-6): SQTIHQWPATLVQPVGSPLSLECTVEGTSNPNLYWYRQAAGRGLQLLFYSVGIGQISSEVPQNLSASRPQDRQFILSSKKLLLSDSGFYLCALEGAYNSPLHFGNGTRLTVT.

The chain joins TRBV2 to TRBJ2-1; D may be TRBD2 (6 bases). CDR3 length equals 15 residues. Looked up from germline, CDR1 is SNHLY and CDR2 is FYNNEI. V lost 2 bases, J lost 6 bases, and 14 bases lay in between. The CDR3 coding sequence is TGTGCCAGCAGTGAAAGGCTAGCGCTTAGCAATGAGCAGTTCTTC. It yields the protein CASSERLALSNEQFF.

The rearrangement joins TRBV11-3 to TRBJ2-7, with D perhaps TRBD2 (5 bases). Trimming took off 2 bases at V and 0 bases at J, with 11 bases between the two ends. Looked up from germline, CDR1 is SGHNT and CDR2 is YENEEA. The CDR3 contains 15 residues. CDR3 sequence: CASSLIAEGSYEQYF. Written as DNA, the CDR3 is TGTGCCAGCAGCTTAATCGCCGAGGGCTCCTACGAGCAGTACTTC.

The gene calls are TRBV6-6 and TRBJ1-1; D is unclear. Germline V CDR1 and CDR2: MNHNY, SVGAGI (reference sequence). The CDR3 contains 12 residues. Between the trimmed V and J ends, which lost 0 bases and 4 bases, there was a span of 3 bases. The chain's CDR3 is CASSYSSTEAFF. CDR3 nucleotides: TGTGCCAGCAGTTACTCGAGCACTGAAGCTTTCTTT.

CDR3 loop: CASKIKGGGDTEAFF. The CDR3 region has the DNA TGTGCCAGCAAAATCAAGGGGGGCGGAGACACTGAAGCTTTCTTT. J is TRBJ1-1 and V is TRBV7-6, with D perhaps matching TRBD1 (6 bases). Germline values: CDR1 SGHVS, CDR2 FNYEAQ. This CDR3 is built from 15 residues. Deletions cut 7 bases from V and 3 bases from J, with 18 bases between.

The genes are TRBV29-1 and TRBJ2-7, with D possibly TRBD2 on 6 matching bases. The V and J ends lost 7 bases and 0 bases respectively, with 7 bases between them. CDR1 is SQVTM and CDR2 is ANQGSEA in the germline V gene. The CDR3 sequence is 11 residues long. The CDR3 nucleotides read TGCAGCGCCGGGGGCTCCTACGAGCAGTACTTC. Its protein is CSAGGSYEQYF.

The table lists this clone with a count of one. The chain combines TRBV6-4 with TRBJ2-3; 11 nucleotides align to TRBD2. The J segment lost 8 bases and the V segment lost 5 bases, leaving 9 bases of the junction unmatched. The CDR3 runs to 15 residues. Germline CDR1 reads MRHNA; CDR2 reads SNTAGT. In DNA form, the CDR3 reads TGTGCCAGCAGTTTAACTAGCGGGAGTGTCGGTACGCAGTATTTT. Its protein product is CASSLTSGSVGTQYF.

This sequence joins TRBV28 and TRBJ2-6, with 16 nucleotides matching TRBD2. The CDR3 covers 18 residues. After removal of 0 bases from V and 6 bases from J, the junction contained 2 bases not matched to a gene. The germline CDR1 and CDR2 sequences are MDHEN and SYDVKM. Here the CDR3 DNA reads TGTGCCAGCAGTTTATGGGGGACTAGCGGGAGGGTGGCCAACGTCCTGACTTTC. Its translation: CASSLWGTSGRVANVLTF. Full variable domain (outside the CDR3, taken from reference TRBV28 and TRBJ2-6): DVKVTQSSRYLVKRTGEKVFLECVQDMDHENMFWYRQDPGLGLRLIYFSYDVKMKEKGDIPEGYSVSREKKERFSLILESASTNQTSMYLCASSLWGTSGRVANVLTFGAGSRLTVL.

This chain joins TRBV4-1 and TRBJ1-4; a possible D gene is TRBD1 (5 bases). Germline V lookup: CDR1 MGHRA, CDR2 YSYEKL. The CDR3 runs to 16 residues. Trimming shortened V by 0 bases and J by 6 bases, and 14 bases separated the two germline ends. The DNA of the CDR3 is TGCGCCAGCAGCCAAGATGGGACCGGAGCGGATGAAAAACTGTTTTTT. This encodes CASSQDGTGADEKLFF.

The chain links TRBV7-2 to TRBJ1-1, with a tentative D call TRBD1 (6 bases). Germline V gives CDR1 SGHTA, CDR2 FQGNSA. This CDR3 contains 14 residues. V gave up 1 base and J gave up 5 bases, with 11 bases separating them. CDR3 in DNA: TGTGCCAGCAGCTTAGTCGGGGGGCGGACTGAAGCTTTCTTT. It translates to CASSLVGGRTEAFF.

This chain connects TRBV19 to TRBJ2-5, with a possible D match to TRBD1 (6 bases). The CDR3 is made up of 12 amino acids. V shed 6 bases and J shed 5 bases, with 10 bases lying between them. Germline V gives CDR1 LNHDA, CDR2 SQIVND (reference sequence). The CDR3 is CASRSRGETQYF. The DNA for the CDR3 is TGTGCCAGTAGATCAAGGGGGGAGACCCAGTACTTC.